The rows below give T cell receptor beta chains drawn from one sample of a study of regulatory T cells in long-lasting Graves disease. TCRdb analysed the multiplex PCR reads with MiXCR anew, one entry per CDR3 protein. The sample consists of 400,000 to 500,000 distinct CDR3 sequences, about 21% of them appearing once. Sequencing used peripheral blood mononuclear cells (PBMCs), obtained when the disease was refractory, from a patient treated with antithyroid drugs. All receptors derive from a female donor with Graves disease. Each CDR3 is given with its conserved first and last residue. The D gene is left open where the match is weak. The size of a clone is reported for some rows only, either as once, few or many, or as a class for expanded clones.

few	TRBJ2-4	.	TRBV20-1	CSAMGLAKNIQYF	TGCAGTGCTATGGGACTAGCCAAAAACATTCAGTACTTC
.	TRBJ2-3	.	TRBV2	CASSEGGAVTSTDTQYF	TGTGCCAGCAGTGAAGGAGGAGCGGTAACTAGCACAGATACGCAGTATTTT
many	TRBJ1-5	.	TRBV20-1	CSAGGQGNQPQHF	TGCAGTGCGGGGGGGCAGGGAAACCAGCCCCAGCATTTT
many	TRBJ2-5	TRBD2	TRBV12-3/TRBV12-4	CASSLLAEETQYF	TGTGCCAGCAGCTTACTAGCGGAAGAGACCCAGTACTTC
.	TRBJ2-1	.	TRBV28	CASRDSLNYNEQFF	TGTGCCAGCAGGGACTCTTTAAACTACAATGAGCAGTTCTTC
many	TRBJ1-2	.	TRBV5-6	CASSLASRDTGYTF	TGTGCCAGCAGCTTGGCATCCCGGGACACTGGCTACACCTTC
.	TRBJ2-2	TRBD1	TRBV19	CASSTGQGGTGELFF	TGTGCCAGTAGTACCGGACAGGGCGGCACCGGGGAGCTGTTTTTT
many	TRBJ1-2	TRBD1	TRBV28	CASSPGTGAYGYTF	TGTGCCAGCAGTCCAGGGACAGGGGCCTATGGCTACACCTTC
many	TRBJ2-4	.	TRBV12-3/TRBV12-4	CASSFLTVLAKNIQYF	TGTGCCAGCAGTTTCTTGACAGTGCTAGCCAAAAACATTCAGTACTTC
many	TRBJ1-1	.	TRBV12-3/TRBV12-4	CASRPGRNGIQRNTEAFF	TGTGCCAGCAGACCTGGACGGAATGGTATACAAAGGAACACTGAAGCTTTCTTT
many	TRBJ2-7	TRBD1	TRBV2	CASKTGQGATYEQYF	TGTGCCAGCAAGACGGGACAGGGGGCCACCTACGAGCAGTACTTC
.	TRBJ2-7	TRBD2	TRBV5-1	CASSQGTSGSEQYF	TGCGCCAGCAGCCAGGGGACTAGCGGGAGTGAGCAGTACTTC
.	TRBJ1-2	TRBD1	TRBV15	CATSPRDRINYGYTF	TGTGCCACCAGCCCACGGGACAGGATTAACTATGGCTACACCTTC
many	TRBJ2-7	TRBD2	TRBV12-3/TRBV12-4	CASSRSGTMDYEQYF	TGTGCCAGCAGCCGGTCCGGGACTATGGACTACGAGCAGTACTTC
few	TRBJ2-7	.	TRBV18	CASSALQGMGEQYF	TGTGCCAGCTCAGCACTACAGGGTATGGGGGAGCAGTACTTC
few	TRBJ2-7	.	TRBV20-1	CSASSSTLFYEQYF	TGCAGTGCCAGCTCCAGTACCCTCTTCTACGAGCAGTACTTC
.	TRBJ2-7	.	TRBV18	CASRRDLTPEQYF	TGTGCCAGCCGCCGGGACTTGACTCCCGAGCAGTACTTC